Below are 30 T cell receptor beta chains sequenced from a single sample in a study of T cell responses to AZD1222 COVID-19 vaccine. Only in-frame clones appear in the TCRdb table, and some are missing; sequencing was by immunoSEQ multiplex PCR. The sample includes roughly 190,000 clones, approximately 91% of them seen just once. The specimen was peripheral blood, collected on day 0 of AZD1222 vaccination. These receptors originate from an adult in good health.

This clone was seen only a few times. The chain links TRBV11-2 to TRBJ1-2; D may be TRBD1 (5 bases). V gave up 1 base and J gave up 11 bases, with 23 bases separating them. The CDR3 runs 16 residues. Germline assignment: CDR1 SGHAT and CDR2 FQNNGV. In DNA form, the CDR3 reads TGTGCCAGCAGCTTAGTACGGACCGGGGCCTTAATGGGGTACACCTTC. It codes for CASSLVRTGALMGYTF.

The chain carries TRBV6-5 and TRBJ1-6; a weak D match, TRBD1 (6 bases). The length of the CDR3 is 15 residues. Trimming took 6 bases from V and 6 from J, leaving 15 bases between them. Germline values: CDR1 MNHEY, CDR2 SVGAGI. The CDR3 protein is CASRPTGGINSPLHF. DNA of the CDR3: TGTGCCAGCAGACCCACCGGGGGCATTAATTCACCCCTCCACTTT.

The chain has TRBV13 and TRBJ2-1, with D perhaps being TRBD1 or TRBD2 (5 bases each). V gave up 6 bases and J gave up 7 bases, with 19 bases separating them. The germline V gene encodes CDR1 PRHDT and CDR2 FYEKMQ (reference sequence). This CDR3 region has 15 residues. CDR3 nucleotides: TGTGCCAGCAGTCATCCGGGACCCCCGGGAAATGAGCAGTTCTTC. The encoded protein is CASSHPGPPGNEQFF.

The gene calls are TRBV27 and TRBJ2-3; 13 bases are a match to TRBD2. V was clipped by 5 bases and J by 7 bases; unmatched bases: 6. This CDR3 has 15 residues. CDR1 and CDR2 (germline): MNHEY, SMNVEV (reference sequence). CDR3 amino acids: CASSPGLAGTHTQYF. CDR3 nucleotides: TGTGCCAGCAGTCCGGGACTAGCGGGAACCCATACGCAGTATTTT.

The chain links TRBV1 to TRBJ2-3; no DNA check was done on the table's D call, TRBD2. TRBV1 counts as a pseudogene. This CDR3 comprises 18 residues. The CDR3 nucleotides are TGCACCAGCAGCCAAGATCGGAGCGCATCATCCGCGAGGGATACGCAGTATTTT. Its translation is CTSSQDRSASSARDTQYF.

The chain combines TRBV4-3 with TRBJ1-6; D not resolved. The V gene lost 1 base and the J gene lost 7 bases, with 14 bases spanning the gap. CDR3 length: 16 residues. Germline CDR1 and CDR2: LGHNA and YSLEER. Here the CDR3 DNA reads TGCGCCAGCAGCCAAGTAGTCCAGTTAGGCAATTCACCCCTCCACTTT. As protein: CASSQVVQLGNSPLHF.

The rearrangement links TRBV6-1 to TRBJ1-6; 7 positions agree with TRBD1. The length of the CDR3 is 14 residues. Germline CDR1 and CDR2: MNHNS and SASEGT. V shed 9 bases and J 7 bases; nucleotides not matched to a gene: 9. The CDR3 bases are TGTGCCAGTAAACAGGGGAAGGGGAATTCACCCCTCCACTTT. Translated, it gives CASKQGKGNSPLHF.

CDR3 residues: CASSLSGLASQETQYF. CDR3 coding DNA: TGTGCCAGCAGTTTATCGGGACTAGCGTCTCAAGAGACCCAGTACTTC. The chain carries TRBV27 and TRBJ2-5; TRBD2 matches at 10 bases. With V trimmed by 0 bases and J by 2 bases, 3 bases remained unmatched. Per germline, CDR1 MNHEY and CDR2 SMNVEV (reference sequence). This CDR3 has 16 amino acids.

V and J are TRBV9 and TRBJ2-3; 8 bases align to TRBD2. Germline V lookup: CDR1 SGDLS, CDR2 YYNGEE. This CDR3 region has 16 residues. V lost 3 bases to trimming and J lost 5 bases; unmatched junction nucleotides: 11. The DNA for the CDR3 is TGTGCCAGCAGCGCTGAGCGGGGGCCGTCTAAAGATACGCAGTATTTT. Its protein is CASSAERGPSKDTQYF.

The chain carries TRBV29-1 and TRBJ2-2; 7 bases match TRBD1. V dropped 4 bases and J dropped 3; count of bases not matched to a gene: 8. The CDR3 extends over 15 amino acids. Germline values: CDR1 SQVTM, CDR2 ANQGSEA. The CDR3 DNA reads TGCAGCGTTGCCTACCTAACAGGGGACACCGGGGAGCTGTTTTTT. Amino acids: CSVAYLTGDTGELFF.

The rearrangement links TRBV5-4 to TRBJ2-7; TRBD1 aligns across 8 bases. Germline loops: CDR1 SGHNT, CDR2 YYREEE (reference sequence). This CDR3 comprises 15 residues. Trimming removed 0 bases from V and 4 bases from J; junction bases left unmatched: 6. CDR3 loop: CASSLVGDRSYEQYF. CDR3 sequence (DNA): TGTGCCAGCAGCTTGGTCGGGGACAGGTCATACGAGCAGTACTTC.

Written as DNA, the CDR3 is TGTGCCAGCAGTCGGGACAGGGGGTTCAATGAGCAGTTCTTC. Its translation is CASSRDRGFNEQFF. The gene calls are TRBV5-5 and TRBJ2-1; 11 bases line up with TRBD1. The germline V gene encodes CDR1 SGHKS and CDR2 YYEKEE (reference sequence). Trimming removed 5 bases from V and 6 bases from J; junction bases left unmatched: 4. The CDR3 extends over 14 amino acids.

V gene TRBV21-1 combines with J gene TRBJ2-7; the table's D gene call, TRBD1, was not cross checked with the DNA. TRBV21-1 is recorded as a pseudogene. The CDR3 is made up of 15 amino acids. CDR3 DNA sequence: TGTGCCAGCAGCAAATCCGAGGACACCTCCTACGAGCAGTACTTC. It specifies CASSKSEDTSYEQYF.

The gene calls are TRBV28 and TRBJ2-7, with D possibly called TRBD1 or TRBD2 (5 bases each). The CDR3 is 11 amino acids. CDR1 MDHEN and CDR2 SYDVKM come from the germline V gene. V lost 7 bases and J lost 8, with 12 bases in between. CDR3 residues: CASIALGQQYF. The CDR3 DNA reads as TGTGCCAGCATAGCACTGGGACAGCAGTACTTC.

This clone was observed many times. The chain joins TRBV7-9 to TRBJ2-5, with 7 bases that match TRBD1. Germline V lookup: CDR1 SEHNR, CDR2 FQNEAQ (reference sequence). The CDR3 consists of 16 residues. J was trimmed by 5 bases and V by 5 bases; bases with no gene match: 14. The CDR3 nucleotides read TGTGCCAGCAGCCCCCCGACAGGGATAAGTCTGGAGACCCAGTACTTC. As protein: CASSPPTGISLETQYF.

The rearrangement joins TRBV10-3 to TRBJ2-5; D may be TRBD2 (7 bases). The CDR3 is 15 amino acids. Trimming removed 4 bases at V and 1 base at J, with 13 bases between. CDR1 ENHRY and CDR2 SYGVKD come from the germline V gene. CDR3 residues: CAISGTGGSQETQYF. DNA of the CDR3: TGTGCCATCAGTGGCACGGGGGGCTCCCAAGAGACCCAGTACTTC.

V gene TRBV9 combines with J gene TRBJ2-3; 11 bases fit TRBD2. Trimming took 4 bases from V and 3 from J; bases not matched to a gene: 19. Germline-derived CDR1 and CDR2 are SGDLS and YYNGEE. The CDR3 loop spans 20 amino acids. The CDR3 nucleotides read TGTGCCAGCAGCCCACGAGGTACTAGCGGGAGTCTATCGTTAACAGATACGCAGTATTTT. Translating gives CASSPRGTSGSLSLTDTQYF.

The chain is built from TRBV7-9 and TRBJ2-4; D is ambiguous. Per the germline V gene, CDR1 is SEHNR and CDR2 is FQNEAQ (reference sequence). V dropped 3 bases and J dropped 0 bases, with 9 bases sitting between them. The CDR3 has 15 residues. CDR3 nucleotide sequence: TGTGCCAGCAGCTTGGTCAGTCTAGCCAAAAACATTCAGTACTTC. Protein sequence: CASSLVSLAKNIQYF.

The V gene is TRBV7-3, the J gene TRBJ2-2, with 7 nucleotides matching TRBD2. In germline, CDR1 is SGHTA, CDR2 FQGTGA. V shed 5 bases, J shed 1 base, and the junction held 10 bases outside the gene matches. CDR3 length: 17 amino acids. CDR3 bases: TGTGCCAGCAGCCCAAGATTAGGCGGGGGGAACACCGGGGAGCTGTTTTTT. Encoded protein: CASSPRLGGGNTGELFF.

The CDR3 region is CASSLGRAAYGTQPYSGNTIYF. Written as DNA, the CDR3 is TGCGCCAGCAGCTTGGGCAGGGCTGCGTATGGAACCCAACCGTACTCTGGAAACACCATATATTTT. The chain carries TRBV5-1 and TRBJ1-3; D might be TRBD1 (5 bases). The CDR3 contains 22 residues. The germline V gene has CDR1 SGHRS and CDR2 YFSETQ. V was trimmed by 0 bases and J by 0 bases, leaving 28 bases between them.

With respect to this clone: The same CDR3 also results from other DNA sequences found in this sample. The chain links TRBV4-2 to TRBJ1-3, with 8 bases fitting TRBD1. Germline V gene lookup returns CDR1 LGHNA and CDR2 YNFKEQ. This CDR3 region has 15 residues. The ends lost 1 base at V and 2 bases at J; junction bases unmatched: 1. The CDR3 here is CASSQVTGAGNTIYF. CDR3 sequence (DNA): TGTGCCAGCAGCCAAGTGACAGGGGCTGGAAACACCATATATTTT.

As DNA, the CDR3 is TGTGCCAGCAGCCACGGACTAGCGGGAGCAGATACGCAGTATTTT. Residues: CASSHGLAGADTQYF. This chain joins TRBV7-6 and TRBJ2-3; 13 nucleotides align to TRBD2. V trimming: 5 bases; J trimming: 4 bases; junction bases outside the gene matches: 3. The germline gives CDR1 SGHVS, CDR2 FNYEAQ. The CDR3 totals 15 residues.

The CDR3 nucleotides are TGTGCCAGCAGCCAAGAGTTTCCCCGGGGCCAAGAGACCCAGTACTTC. Protein product: CASSQEFPRGQETQYF. The chain is built from TRBV3-1 (or the pseudogene TRBV3-2) and TRBJ2-5; TRBD2 is a possible D gene (5 bases). The CDR3 is 16 residues long. In germline, CDR1 is LGHDT, CDR2 YNNKEL (reference sequence). The V and J ends lost 0 bases and 1 base respectively, with 12 bases between them.

The CDR3 region has the DNA TGTGCCAGCAGCCAACGGGGGGGGCTGGGCTATGGCTACACCTTC. Protein: CASSQRGGLGYGYTF. The chain has TRBV28 and TRBJ1-2, with D maybe TRBD1 (6 bases). The CDR3 covers 15 residues. V lost 6 bases, J lost 4 bases, and 18 bases lay in between. Germline V gene data show CDR1 as MDHEN and CDR2 as SYDVKM.

The rearrangement joins TRBV6-5 to TRBJ1-1; the match to TRBD1 covers 7 bases. Germline CDR1 reads MNHEY; CDR2 reads SVGAGI. The trim removed 5 bases at V and 1 base at J, leaving 7 bases unmatched. The CDR3 is 15 amino acids. The CDR3 reads CASSPWDSRNTEAFF. For the CDR3, the DNA is TGTGCCAGCAGTCCCTGGGACAGTCGGAACACTGAAGCTTTCTTT.

This rearrangement joins TRBV5-6 to TRBJ1-5, with 11 bases that match TRBD1. The germline CDR1 and CDR2 sequences are SGHDT and YYEEEE. V trimming: 3 bases; J trimming: 5 bases; junction bases outside the gene matches: 4. CDR3 length: 15 amino acids. The CDR3 bases are TGTGCCAGCAGCTCGGGACAGGGGGATCATCAGCCCCAGCATTTT. The encoded protein is CASSSGQGDHQPQHF.

The chain uses TRBV10-1 and TRBJ2-7; D perhaps matches TRBD1 (6 bases). Germline V gives CDR1 WNHNN, CDR2 SYGVQD (reference sequence). Trimming removed 9 bases at V and 2 bases at J, with 17 bases between. The CDR3 length is 14 residues. DNA for the CDR3: TGCGCCAGGAGAACGAAGACAGGAGCCTACGAGCAGTACTTC. Protein product: CARRTKTGAYEQYF.

The chain has TRBV28 and TRBJ2-1; 9 bases line up with TRBD2. Germline lookup yields CDR1 MDHEN and CDR2 SYDVKM. The CDR3 consists of 14 residues. The V segment lost 3 bases and the J segment 9 bases; nucleotides outside the gene matches: 6. DNA of the CDR3: TGTGCCAGCAGTTTCGTAGCGGGAGTTGGTGAGCAGTTCTTC. Translating it yields CASSFVAGVGEQFF.

CDR3: CASRATSVSYEQYF. DNA for the CDR3: TGTGCCAGCAGGGCGACTAGCGTGAGCTACGAGCAGTACTTC. This sequence joins TRBV27 and TRBJ2-7; 8 bases fit TRBD2. Germline V gene data show CDR1 as MNHEY and CDR2 as SMNVEV (reference sequence). Germline trimming cut 6 bases from V and 3 bases from J; bases unmatched to any gene: 7. The CDR3 covers 14 residues.

The J gene is TRBJ2-1, the V gene TRBV24-1, with 12 positions matching TRBD2. This CDR3 region has 17 residues. V trimming: 0 bases; J trimming: 7 bases; junction bases outside the gene matches: 6. Looked up from germline, CDR1 is KGHDR and CDR2 is SFDVKD. In DNA form, the CDR3 reads TGTGCCACCAGTGATTTGGGACTAGCGGGAACGGGAAATGAGCAGTTCTTC. Translated: CATSDLGLAGTGNEQFF.